The entry that follows covers one TCR beta chain sequence. Trimming took off 3 bases at V and 3 bases at J, with 9 bases between the two ends. From germline, CDR1 is ENHRY and CDR2 SYGVKD. CDR3 length: 14 amino acids. This sample was taken from a study of blood T cell repertoires in COVID-19. Sequencing was performed with immunoSEQ multiplex PCR; in TCRdb, only in-frame clones are kept and a portion is missing. Found here are 240,000 or so clones, 70% to 85% of them singletons; the top ten hold 9.6%. Sequencing input: peripheral blood. The source is an elderly woman with acute or convalescent COVID-19. The V call is TRBV10-3, the J call TRBJ1-5; no definite D call. CDR3 DNA: TGTGCCATCAGTGATCGGGGTAACAATCAGCCCCAGCATTTT. Translation: CAISDRGNNQPQHF.